One and the same sample provided the 25 T cell receptor beta chains below, sequenced in a study of tumor-infiltrating lymphocytes in glioblastoma multiforme. TCRB libraries came from RNA via three nested multiplex PCR rounds. TCRdb independently ran MiXCR on the multiplex PCR reads; one entry per CDR3 protein. The table includes about 19,000 distinct CDR3 sequences, 65% to 80% detected once. The sequenced material came from peripheral blood. Source of these receptors: a male donor with glioblastoma.

Comments on this clonotype: Possible read error: a much larger clone is one base away. The genes are TRBV13 and TRBJ2-5; D is undetermined. CDR1 PRHDT and CDR2 FYEKMQ come from the germline V gene (reference sequence). The CDR3 is 15 amino acids. CDR3 DNA: TGTGTCAGCAGCTTAGGGAACAAGTACGGGGAGACCCAGTACTTC. Protein product: CVSSLGNKYGETQYF.

The rearrangement links TRBV11-2 to TRBJ2-2; 10 positions agree with TRBD2. Germline V CDR1 and CDR2: SGHAT, FQNNGV. The CDR3 spans 19 residues. V lost 7 bases and J lost 9; bases outside the gene matches: 23. In DNA form, the CDR3 reads TGTGCCAGCACCCCCTCATTCGTCCAAGGACTAGCGGTAAACTGGGAGCTGTTTTTT. Translated: CASTPSFVQGLAVNWELFF.

This clonotype is judged large. The V gene is TRBV11-2, the J gene TRBJ1-5; D may be TRBD1 (5 bases). Germline-derived CDR1 and CDR2 are SGHAT and FQNNGV. This CDR3 spans 14 amino acids. V was pared by 6 bases and J by 7 bases, with 16 bases between. CDR3 DNA: TGTGCCAGCAGTATGGGGGGAGGGACCCAGCCCCAGCATTTT. This translates into CASSMGGGTQPQHF.

Concerning this clonotype: A much bigger clone sits one base away, suggesting this may be a read error. The V call is TRBV6-5, the J call TRBJ2-5; unclear D gene. The germline gives CDR1 MNHEY, CDR2 SVGAGI. CDR3 length: 13 residues. V was clipped by 10 bases and J by 2 bases, with 14 bases between them. In nucleotides, the CDR3 is TGTGCCATCAGACCCGAGGTGCAAGAGACCCAGTACTTC. It yields the protein CAIRPEVQETQYF.

V is TRBV29-1 and J is TRBJ2-7, with D possibly TRBD2 on 5 matching bases. The V gene lost 3 bases and the J gene lost 3 bases, with 21 bases spanning the gap. CDR3 size: 16 residues. Germline V CDR1 and CDR2: SQVTM, ANQGSEA. The CDR3 sequence: CSVELSVSAGRYEQYF. The CDR3 DNA is TGCAGCGTTGAGCTTAGCGTGTCAGCCGGCCGCTACGAGCAGTACTTC.

This rearrangement joins TRBV7-8 to TRBJ2-7; the D call may be TRBD1 or TRBD2 (6 bases each). Germline CDR1 SGHVS, CDR2 FQNEAQ. The CDR3 loop spans 15 amino acids. The V end was cut by 5 bases, the J end by 7 bases, with 21 bases between. The CDR3 DNA reads TGTGCCAGCAGCCAGGAGTTCGGGGGCTACAATGAGCAGTACTTC. Amino acid sequence: CASSQEFGGYNEQYF.

J is TRBJ2-1 and V is TRBV11-2; 12 bases line up with TRBD2. With 2 bases clipped from V and 7 bases from J, the junction kept 9 bases outside the gene matches. The CDR3 is 17 residues long. CDR1 is SGHAT and CDR2 is FQNNGV in the germline V gene. CDR3: CASSLRVLAGGYNEQFF. The CDR3 DNA reads as TGTGCCAGCAGCTTAAGGGTCCTAGCGGGAGGGTATAATGAGCAGTTCTTC.

Turning to this clonotype: One end of the junction is discordant with germline, which a read error may explain. The gene calls are TRBV11-2 and TRBJ2-2, with D tentatively TRBD1 or TRBD2 (5 bases each). Germline CDR1 and CDR2: SGHAT and FQNNGV. The CDR3 is made up of 14 amino acids. The CDR3 loop reads CVIRSSRGTGELFF. In DNA, the CDR3 is TGTGTCATCAGGTCGTCGAGGGGCACCGGGGAGCTGTTTTTC. Complete variable domain (other parts from reference TRBV11-2 and TRBJ2-2): EAGVAQSPRYKIIEKRQSVAFWCNPISGHATLYWYQQILGQGPKLLIQFQNNGVVDDSQLPKDRFSAERLKGVDSTLKIQPAKLEDSAVYLCVIRSSRGTGELFFGEGSRLTVL.

Details on this clonotype: Its ends do not fully match the called genes, so a read error is possible. V and J are TRBV11-1 and TRBJ2-5, with 7 nucleotides matching TRBD2. CDR1 is SGHAT, CDR2 FQDESV, per germline (reference sequence). CDR3 size: 14 residues. DNA for the CDR3: TGTGCCAGCAGCTCTGGGAAAGGGCGGGAGACCAAGTACTTC. Translating gives CASSSGKGRETKYF.

This chain uses TRBV11-3 with TRBJ1-2; D perhaps matches TRBD1 (5 bases). Between the trimmed V and J ends, which lost 5 bases and 4 bases, there was a span of 11 bases. Germline loops: CDR1 SGHNT, CDR2 YENEEA. The CDR3 is 13 residues long. Here the CDR3 reads CASSPTGAYGYTF. The CDR3 nucleotides are TGTGCCAGCAGCCCTACAGGAGCCTATGGCTACACCTTC.

As to this clonotype: It may be a read error: a sequence one base away is much more abundant. The V call is TRBV29-1, the J call TRBJ2-5, with TRBD1 matching over 9 bases. CDR1 is SQVTM and CDR2 is ANQGSEA in the germline V gene. This CDR3 contains 14 residues. The V segment lost 7 bases and the J segment 4 bases; nucleotides outside the gene matches: 10. The CDR3 sequence is CSAHGYRGRETQYF. In DNA, the CDR3 is TGCAGCGCCCATGGTTACAGGGGGCGAGAGACCCAGTACTTC. Based on the CDR3 plus reference TRBV29-1 and TRBJ2-5, the full variable domain is SAVISQKPSRDICQRGTSLTIQCQVDSQVTMMFWYRQQPGQSLTLIATANQGSEATYESGFVIDKFPISRPNLTFSTLTVSNMSPEDSSIYLCSAHGYRGRETQYFGPGTRLLVL.

V gene TRBV29-1 combines with J gene TRBJ2-7; tentative D call: TRBD2 (5 bases). V gave up 7 bases and J gave up 4 bases, with 17 bases separating them. Germline-derived CDR1 and CDR2 are SQVTM and ANQGSEA. CDR3 length: 13 amino acids. CDR3 nucleotides: TGCAGCGCCACCATCCACAGCGGTTACGAGCAGTACTTC. Translation gives CSATIHSGYEQYF.

The rearrangement joins TRBV29-1 to TRBJ2-7, with a possible D match to TRBD2 (5 bases). The germline CDR1 and CDR2 sequences are SQVTM and ANQGSEA. CDR3 size: 14 residues. V was pared by 6 bases and J by 6 bases, with 21 bases between. As DNA, the CDR3 is TGCAGCGTCGCGAGGGAAGCGGACCATGGCGAGCAGTACTTC. This gives the protein CSVAREADHGEQYF.

The chain uses TRBV29-1 and TRBJ2-3, with D possibly being TRBD2 (6 bases). Trimming took off 2 bases at V and 2 bases at J, with 14 bases between the two ends. The CDR3 is 15 residues long. Germline CDR1 and CDR2: SQVTM and ANQGSEA. The CDR3 coding sequence is TGCAGCGTTGAATGCGACGGGGGAACCACAGATACGCAGTATTTT. This encodes CSVECDGGTTDTQYF.

This clonotype has a handful of counts. One base away lies a much larger clone, so this may be a sequencing read error. The chain employs TRBV29-1 and TRBJ2-1, with 8 positions matching TRBD2. Per the germline V gene, CDR1 is SQVTM and CDR2 is ANQGSEA. This CDR3 has 15 residues. Here the CDR3 DNA reads TGCAGCGTTGTTGGAGCGGGAGTTTCCTACAATGAGCAGCTCTTC. This gives the protein CSVVGAGVSYNEQLF.

The chain employs TRBV6-5 and TRBJ1-2; 7 bases fit TRBD1. The germline V gene has CDR1 MNHEY and CDR2 SVGAGI. The CDR3 is made up of 11 amino acids. V was clipped by 6 bases and J by 7 bases; unmatched bases: 2. DNA for the CDR3: TGTGCCAGCAGACGACAGGGTGGCTACACCTTC. Translating it yields CASRRQGGYTF.

This clonotype was seen a single time. At one end the junction does not follow the germline gene, possibly because of a read error. The V call is TRBV4-2, the J call TRBJ1-5; TRBD1 might be the D (6 bases). CDR3 size: 16 residues. CDR1 is LGHNA and CDR2 is YNFKEQ in the germline V gene. CDR3 in DNA: TGCGCCAGCAGCCAAGAAGCAGGGGAAGGCAATCAGCCCCAGCATTTT. Translated: CASSQEAGEGNQPQHF.

This chain connects TRBV20-1 to TRBJ2-5, with D perhaps matching TRBD1 or TRBD2 (7 bases each). CDR1 is DFQATT and CDR2 is SNEGSKA in the germline V gene (reference sequence). Trimming shortened V by 5 bases and J by 6 bases, and 22 bases separated the two germline ends. The length of the CDR3 is 15 residues. The CDR3 nucleotides read TGCAGTGCTCACCCCGGGCAGGGGGGGATAAAGACCCAGTACTTC. As protein: CSAHPGQGGIKTQYF.

This clonotype was counted at least ten times. The DNA for the CDR3 is TGCGCCAGCAGGTCGCGGAGCCCTTTAGAGCAGTTCTTC. Its protein product is CASRSRSPLEQFF. This chain connects TRBV5-1 to TRBJ2-1; D unresolved. Trimming shortened V by 5 bases and J by 10 bases, and 16 bases separated the two germline ends. Germline CDR1 is SGHRS and CDR2 is YFSETQ. The CDR3 sequence is 13 residues long.

The gene calls are TRBV29-1 and TRBJ1-1; perhaps TRBD1 as D (6 bases). This CDR3 has 12 residues. CDR1 is SQVTM, CDR2 ANQGSEA, per germline. The germline V and J ends were trimmed by 7 bases and 4 bases, with 13 bases remaining between them. CDR3 region: CSGGWGATEAFF. The CDR3 nucleotides are TGCAGCGGAGGGTGGGGGGCCACTGAAGCTTTCTTT.

This clonotype was seen a single time. The chain combines TRBV29-1 with TRBJ1-1; TRBD1 is a possible D gene (6 bases). This CDR3 is built from 12 residues. Deletions cut 5 bases from V and 6 bases from J, with 13 bases between. The V gene's germline CDR1 is SQVTM and CDR2 ANQGSEA. The CDR3 spells CSVLTGLAEAFF. The CDR3 DNA follows: TGCAGCGTTCTTACAGGGTTGGCTGAAGCTTTCTTT.

The chain links TRBV11-2 to TRBJ1-1; D is undetermined. Germline V gives CDR1 SGHAT, CDR2 FQNNGV. This CDR3 is 16 amino acids long. Trimming removed 2 bases from V and 3 bases from J, with 16 bases in between. The CDR3 nucleotides are TGTGCCAGCAGCTTACTCCCTCAGTGGCTGGACACTGAAGCTTTCTTT. This encodes CASSLLPQWLDTEAFF.

This chain connects TRBV6-1 to TRBJ2-1; D assignment may be TRBD1 or TRBD2 (7 bases each). V was pared by 2 bases and J by 6 bases, with 26 bases between. The germline gives CDR1 MNHNS, CDR2 SASEGT. The CDR3 totals 19 residues. The CDR3 spells CASSESGFAVQGGSNEQFF. Here the CDR3 DNA reads TGTGCCAGCAGTGAATCCGGGTTTGCTGTTCAGGGGGGGTCCAATGAGCAGTTCTTC.

On this clonotype: This CDR3 is missing its conserved last phenylalanine or tryptophan, likely due to a read error. This chain links TRBV6-1 with TRBJ2-2; 13 bases match TRBD2. The length of the CDR3 is 16 residues. Trimming took 9 bases from V and 5 from J; bases not matched to a gene: 9. Germline-derived CDR1 and CDR2 are MNHNS and SASEGT. The CDR3 coding sequence is TGTGCCAGTAGCCTGACTAGCGGGAGGCGAACCGGGGAGCTGTTTCCT. Its translation: CASSLTSGRRTGELFP.

In DNA form, the CDR3 reads TGTGCCAGCACGGACAGAAAGTCCTACGAGCAGTACTTC. This codes for CASTDRKSYEQYF. The rearrangement uses TRBV11-3 and TRBJ2-7, with a possible D match to TRBD1 (6 bases). CDR3 length: 13 residues. V was clipped by 7 bases and J by 1 base, with 11 bases between them. The germline CDR1 and CDR2 sequences are SGHNT and YENEEA.